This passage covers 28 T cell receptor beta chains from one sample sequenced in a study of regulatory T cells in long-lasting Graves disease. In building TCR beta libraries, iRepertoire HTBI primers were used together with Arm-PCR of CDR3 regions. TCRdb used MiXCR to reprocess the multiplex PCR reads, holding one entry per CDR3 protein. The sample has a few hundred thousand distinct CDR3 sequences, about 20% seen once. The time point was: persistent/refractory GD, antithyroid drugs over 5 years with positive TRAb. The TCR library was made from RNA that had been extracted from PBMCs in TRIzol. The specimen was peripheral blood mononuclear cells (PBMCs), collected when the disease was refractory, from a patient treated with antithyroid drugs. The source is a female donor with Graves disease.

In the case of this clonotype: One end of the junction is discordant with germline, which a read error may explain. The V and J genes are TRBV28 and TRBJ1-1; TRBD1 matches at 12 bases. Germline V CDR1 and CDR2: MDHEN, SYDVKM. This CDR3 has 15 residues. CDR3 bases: TGTGCCAGCAGTTTGGGGACAGGGGGCGGCACTGAAGCTTCCTTT. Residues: CASSLGTGGGTEASF.

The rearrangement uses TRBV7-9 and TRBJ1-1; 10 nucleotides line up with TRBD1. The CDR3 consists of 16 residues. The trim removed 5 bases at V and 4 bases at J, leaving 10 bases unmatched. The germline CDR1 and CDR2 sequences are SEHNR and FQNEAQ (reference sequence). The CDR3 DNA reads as TGTGCCAGCAGCATCGGGACAGGGGCGGAGAGCACTGAAGCTTTCTTT. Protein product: CASSIGTGAESTEAFF.

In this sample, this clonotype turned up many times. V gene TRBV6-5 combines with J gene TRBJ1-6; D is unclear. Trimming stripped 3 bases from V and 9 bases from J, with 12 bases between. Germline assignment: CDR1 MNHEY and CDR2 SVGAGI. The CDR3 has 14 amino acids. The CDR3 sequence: CASSYDEVPSPLHF. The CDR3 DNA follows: TGTGCCAGCAGTTATGACGAGGTTCCTTCACCCCTCCACTTT.

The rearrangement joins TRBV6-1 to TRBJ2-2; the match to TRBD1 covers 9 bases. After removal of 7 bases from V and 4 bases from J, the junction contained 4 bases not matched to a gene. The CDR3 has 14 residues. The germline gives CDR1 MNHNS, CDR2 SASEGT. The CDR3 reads CASNPGQGTGELFF. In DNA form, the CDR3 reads TGTGCCAGCAATCCGGGACAGGGCACCGGGGAGCTGTTTTTT.

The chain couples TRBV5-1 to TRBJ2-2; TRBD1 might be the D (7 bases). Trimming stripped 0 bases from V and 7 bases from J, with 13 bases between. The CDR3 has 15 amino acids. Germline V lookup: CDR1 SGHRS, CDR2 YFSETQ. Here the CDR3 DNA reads TGCGCCAGCAGCTTGGACAGGGGACTCGGCGGGGAGCTGTTTTTT. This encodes CASSLDRGLGGELFF.

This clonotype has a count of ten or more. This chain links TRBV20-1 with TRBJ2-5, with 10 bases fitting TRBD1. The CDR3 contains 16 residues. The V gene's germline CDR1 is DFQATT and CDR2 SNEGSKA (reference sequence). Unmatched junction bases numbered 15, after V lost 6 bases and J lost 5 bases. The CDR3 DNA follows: TGCAGTGCGTCAGACCCGGGACAGGGGCAAGCGGAGACCCAGTACTTC. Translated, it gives CSASDPGQGQAETQYF.

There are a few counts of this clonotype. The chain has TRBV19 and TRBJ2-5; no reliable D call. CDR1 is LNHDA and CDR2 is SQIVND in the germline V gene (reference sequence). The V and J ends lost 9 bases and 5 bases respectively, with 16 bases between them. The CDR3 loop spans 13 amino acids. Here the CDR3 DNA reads TGTGCCAGCAGCTTCGGACGTGCTGAGACCCAGTACTTC. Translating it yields CASSFGRAETQYF. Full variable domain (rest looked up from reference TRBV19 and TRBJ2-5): DGGITQSPKYLFRKEGQNVTLSCEQNLNHDAMYWYRQDPGQGLRLIYYSQIVNDFQKGDIAEGYSVSREKKESFPLTVTSAQKNPTAFYLCASSFGRAETQYFGPGTRLLVL.

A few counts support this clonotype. The CDR3 sequence: CASRGLDTEAFF. The CDR3 coding sequence is TGTGCCAGCAGGGGTCTGGACACTGAAGCTTTCTTT. This chain joins TRBV6-4 and TRBJ1-1, with D hard to call. The germline V and J ends were trimmed by 6 bases and 3 bases, with 8 bases remaining between them. This CDR3 contains 12 residues. Germline CDR1 is MRHNA and CDR2 is SNTAGT.

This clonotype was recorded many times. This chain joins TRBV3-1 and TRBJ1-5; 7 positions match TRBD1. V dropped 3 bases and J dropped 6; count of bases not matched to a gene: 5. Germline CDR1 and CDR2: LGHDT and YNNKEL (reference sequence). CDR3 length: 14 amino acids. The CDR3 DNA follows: TGTGCCAGCAGCCATTTCGCAGGGGGTCAGCCCCAGCATTTT. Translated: CASSHFAGGQPQHF.

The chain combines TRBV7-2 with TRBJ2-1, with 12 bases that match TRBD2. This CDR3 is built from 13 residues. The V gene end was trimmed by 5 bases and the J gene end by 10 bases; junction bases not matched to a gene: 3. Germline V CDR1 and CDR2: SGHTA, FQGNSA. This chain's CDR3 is CTSSRLAGDEQFF. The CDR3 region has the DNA TGTACCAGCAGCAGACTAGCGGGAGACGAGCAGTTCTTC. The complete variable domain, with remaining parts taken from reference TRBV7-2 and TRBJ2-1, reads GAGVSQSPSNKVTEKGKDVELRCDPISGHTALYWYRQSLGQGLEFLIYFQGNSAPDKSGLPSDRFSAERTGGSVSTLTIQRTQQEDSAVYLCTSSRLAGDEQFFGPGTRLTVL.

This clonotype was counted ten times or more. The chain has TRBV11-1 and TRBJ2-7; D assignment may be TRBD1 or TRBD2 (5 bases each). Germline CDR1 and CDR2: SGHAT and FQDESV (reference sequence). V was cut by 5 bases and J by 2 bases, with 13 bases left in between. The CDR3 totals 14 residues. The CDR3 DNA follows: TGTGCCAGCAGCCACCCGGGACCAGCCTACGAGCAGTACTTC. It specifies CASSHPGPAYEQYF. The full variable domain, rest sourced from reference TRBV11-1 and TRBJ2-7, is EAEVAQSPRYKITEKSQAVAFWCDPISGHATLYWYRQILGQGPELLVQFQDESVVDDSQLPKDRFSAERLKGVDSTLKIQPAELGDSAMYLCASSHPGPAYEQYFGPGTRLTVT.

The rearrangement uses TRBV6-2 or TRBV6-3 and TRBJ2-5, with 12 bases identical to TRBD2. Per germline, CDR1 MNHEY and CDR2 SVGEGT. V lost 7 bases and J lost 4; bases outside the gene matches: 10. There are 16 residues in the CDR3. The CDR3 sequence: CASKRIGGLAGETQYF. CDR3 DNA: TGTGCCAGCAAACGAATCGGGGGACTAGCGGGAGAGACCCAGTACTTC.

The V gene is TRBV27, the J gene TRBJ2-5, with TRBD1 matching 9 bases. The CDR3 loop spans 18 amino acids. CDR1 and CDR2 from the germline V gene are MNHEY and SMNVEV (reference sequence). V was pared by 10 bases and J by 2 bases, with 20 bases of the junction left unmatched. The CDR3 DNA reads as TGTGCCACTGGATCCGGGACAGGGCGCGGAGGGAGTCAAGAGACCCAGTACTTC. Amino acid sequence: CATGSGTGRGGSQETQYF.

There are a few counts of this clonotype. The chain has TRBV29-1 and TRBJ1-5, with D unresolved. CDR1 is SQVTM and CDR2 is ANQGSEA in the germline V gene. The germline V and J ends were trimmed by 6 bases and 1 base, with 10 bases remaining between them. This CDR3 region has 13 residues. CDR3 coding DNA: TGCAGCGTGGCGGACGGGAGCAATCAGCCCCAGCATTTT. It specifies CSVADGSNQPQHF. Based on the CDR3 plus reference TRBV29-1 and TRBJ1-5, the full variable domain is SAVISQKPSRDICQRGTSLTIQCQVDSQVTMMFWYRQQPGQSLTLIATANQGSEATYESGFVIDKFPISRPNLTFSTLTVSNMSPEDSSIYLCSVADGSNQPQHFGDGTRLSIL.

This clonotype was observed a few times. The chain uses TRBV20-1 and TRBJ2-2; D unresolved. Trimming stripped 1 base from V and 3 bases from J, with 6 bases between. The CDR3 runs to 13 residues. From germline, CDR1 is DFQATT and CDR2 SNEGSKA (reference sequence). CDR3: CSARAGDTGELFF. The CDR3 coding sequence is TGCAGTGCTAGAGCTGGAGACACCGGGGAGCTGTTTTTT.

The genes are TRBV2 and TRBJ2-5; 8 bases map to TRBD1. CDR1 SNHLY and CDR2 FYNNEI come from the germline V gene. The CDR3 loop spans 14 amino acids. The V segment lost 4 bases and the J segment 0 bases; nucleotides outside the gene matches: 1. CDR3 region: CASSGGQDQETQYF. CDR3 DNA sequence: TGTGCCAGCAGTGGGGGACAGGACCAAGAGACCCAGTACTTC.

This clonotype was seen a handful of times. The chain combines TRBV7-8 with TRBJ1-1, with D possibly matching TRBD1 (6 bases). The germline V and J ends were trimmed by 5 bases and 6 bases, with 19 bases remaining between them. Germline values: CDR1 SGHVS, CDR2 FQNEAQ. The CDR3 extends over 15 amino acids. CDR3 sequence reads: CASSDPEGGSSEAFF. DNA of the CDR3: TGTGCCAGCAGCGACCCGGAAGGGGGGAGCTCTGAAGCTTTCTTT.

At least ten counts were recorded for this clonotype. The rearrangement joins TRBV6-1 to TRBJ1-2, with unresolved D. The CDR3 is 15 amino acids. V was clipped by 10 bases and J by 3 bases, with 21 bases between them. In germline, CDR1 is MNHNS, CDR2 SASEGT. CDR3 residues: CAIRRLSSKDYGYTF. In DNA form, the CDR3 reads TGTGCCATCAGACGTTTATCCTCGAAGGACTATGGCTACACCTTC.

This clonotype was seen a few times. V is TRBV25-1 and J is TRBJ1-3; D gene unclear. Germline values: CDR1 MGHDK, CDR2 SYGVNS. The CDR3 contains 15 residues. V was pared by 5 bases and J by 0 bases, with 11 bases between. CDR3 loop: CASSMDASSGNTIYF. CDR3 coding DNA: TGTGCCAGCAGTATGGACGCCAGCTCTGGAAACACCATATATTTT.

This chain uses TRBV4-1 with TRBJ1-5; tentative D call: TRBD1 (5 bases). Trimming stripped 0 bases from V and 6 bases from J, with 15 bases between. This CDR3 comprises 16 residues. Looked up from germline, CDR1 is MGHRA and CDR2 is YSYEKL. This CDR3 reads CASSQESGMMSQPQHF. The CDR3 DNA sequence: TGCGCCAGCAGCCAAGAGTCAGGGATGATGAGTCAGCCCCAGCATTTT.

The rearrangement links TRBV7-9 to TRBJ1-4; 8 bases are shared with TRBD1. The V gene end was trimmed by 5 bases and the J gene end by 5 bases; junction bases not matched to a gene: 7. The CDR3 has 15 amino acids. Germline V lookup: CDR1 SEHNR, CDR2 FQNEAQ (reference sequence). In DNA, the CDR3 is TGTGCCAGCAGCCGTATGGACAGGGAGAATGAAAAACTGTTTTTT. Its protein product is CASSRMDRENEKLFF. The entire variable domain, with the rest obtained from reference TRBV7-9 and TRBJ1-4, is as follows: DTGVSQNPRHKITKRGQNVTFRCDPISEHNRLYWYRQTLGQGPEFLTYFQNEAQLEKSRLLSDRFSAERPKGSFSTLEIQRTEQGDSAMYLCASSRMDRENEKLFFGSGTQLSVL.

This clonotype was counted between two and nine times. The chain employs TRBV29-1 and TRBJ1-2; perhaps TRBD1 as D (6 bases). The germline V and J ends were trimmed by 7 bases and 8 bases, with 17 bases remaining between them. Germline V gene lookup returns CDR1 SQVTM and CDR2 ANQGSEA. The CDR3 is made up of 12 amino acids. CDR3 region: CSGMGGREGYTF. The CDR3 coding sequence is TGCAGCGGGATGGGGGGGCGCGAAGGCTACACCTTC.

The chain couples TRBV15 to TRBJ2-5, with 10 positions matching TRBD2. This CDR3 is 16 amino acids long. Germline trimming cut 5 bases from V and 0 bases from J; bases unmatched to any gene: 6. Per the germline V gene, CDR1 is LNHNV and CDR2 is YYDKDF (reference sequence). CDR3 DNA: TGTGCCACCAGCGGCCGACTAGCGGGCTACCAAGAGACCCAGTACTTC. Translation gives CATSGRLAGYQETQYF.

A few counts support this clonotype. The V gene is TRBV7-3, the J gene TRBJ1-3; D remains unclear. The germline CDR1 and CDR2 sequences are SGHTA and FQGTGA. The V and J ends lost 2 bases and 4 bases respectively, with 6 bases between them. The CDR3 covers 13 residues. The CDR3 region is CASSLYKGNTIYF. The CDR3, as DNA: TGTGCCAGCAGCTTATACAAGGGAAACACCATATATTTT.

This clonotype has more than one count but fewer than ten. CDR3 region: CASSPTVGSYTF. The CDR3 DNA reads as TGTGCCAGCAGTCCGACGGTGGGTAGCTACACCTTC. The chain is built from TRBV27 and TRBJ1-2; D remains unclear. Germline CDR1 reads MNHEY; CDR2 reads SMNVEV (reference sequence). The CDR3 contains 12 residues. Trimming removed 5 bases from V and 9 bases from J, with 13 bases in between.

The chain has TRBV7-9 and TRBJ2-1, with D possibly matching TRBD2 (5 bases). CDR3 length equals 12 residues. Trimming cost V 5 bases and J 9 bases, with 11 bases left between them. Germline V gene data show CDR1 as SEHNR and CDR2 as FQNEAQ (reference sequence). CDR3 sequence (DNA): TGTGCCAGCAGCATCACTAGTGTTGAGCAGTTCTTC. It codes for CASSITSVEQFF.

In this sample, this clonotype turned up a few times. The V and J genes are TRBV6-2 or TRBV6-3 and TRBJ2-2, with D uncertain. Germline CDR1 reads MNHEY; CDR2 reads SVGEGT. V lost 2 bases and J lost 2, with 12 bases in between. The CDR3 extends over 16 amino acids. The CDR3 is CASSYLPTLNTGELFF. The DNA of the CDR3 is TGTGCCAGCAGTTACCTACCTACCCTAAACACCGGGGAGCTGTTTTTT.

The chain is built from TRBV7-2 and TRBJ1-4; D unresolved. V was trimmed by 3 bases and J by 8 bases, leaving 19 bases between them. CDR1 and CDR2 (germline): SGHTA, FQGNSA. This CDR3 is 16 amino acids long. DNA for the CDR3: TGTGCCAGCAGCTTTAGCCAGTCGACGCCGGCGGAAAAACTGTTTTTT. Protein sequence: CASSFSQSTPAEKLFF.